This T cell receptor beta chain was captured by sequencing in a study of blood T cell repertoires in COVID-19. Study background: Sample material is recorded as cDNA or gDNA derived from T cells, B-cell-depleted T cells, or PBMCs.

The assay was immunoSEQ multiplex PCR, and TCRdb's table has in-frame clones only and misses some. The sample lists some 74,000 clones; around 77% were seen once. CDR1 and CDR2 (germline): SNHLY, FYNNEI. The CDR3 totals 15 residues. Trimming stripped 2 bases from V and 0 bases from J, with 11 bases between. The chain is built from TRBV2 and TRBJ2-7, with a possible D match to TRBD2 (6 bases). This receptor was obtained from a man aged 70-80 years with active or convalescent COVID-19. The sample was peripheral blood. In DNA, the CDR3 is TGTGCCAGCAGTGAACAAGGAGGGAACTCCTACGAGCAGTACTTC. Translated: CASSEQGGNSYEQYF.